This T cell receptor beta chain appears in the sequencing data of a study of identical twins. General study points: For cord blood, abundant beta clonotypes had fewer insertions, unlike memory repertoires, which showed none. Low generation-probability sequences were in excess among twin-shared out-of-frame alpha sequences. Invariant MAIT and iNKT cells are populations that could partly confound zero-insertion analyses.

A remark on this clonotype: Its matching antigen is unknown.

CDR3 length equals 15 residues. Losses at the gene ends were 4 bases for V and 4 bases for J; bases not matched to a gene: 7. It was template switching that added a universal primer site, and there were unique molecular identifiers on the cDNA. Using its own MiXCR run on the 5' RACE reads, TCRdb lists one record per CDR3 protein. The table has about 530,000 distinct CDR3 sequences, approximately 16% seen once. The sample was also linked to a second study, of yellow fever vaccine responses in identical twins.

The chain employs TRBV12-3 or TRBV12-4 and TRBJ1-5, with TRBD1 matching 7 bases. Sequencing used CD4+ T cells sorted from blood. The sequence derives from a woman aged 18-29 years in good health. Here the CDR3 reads CASSSGTVGNQPQHF. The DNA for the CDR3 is TGTGCCAGCAGTTCTGGGACAGTGGGTAATCAGCCCCAGCATTTT.